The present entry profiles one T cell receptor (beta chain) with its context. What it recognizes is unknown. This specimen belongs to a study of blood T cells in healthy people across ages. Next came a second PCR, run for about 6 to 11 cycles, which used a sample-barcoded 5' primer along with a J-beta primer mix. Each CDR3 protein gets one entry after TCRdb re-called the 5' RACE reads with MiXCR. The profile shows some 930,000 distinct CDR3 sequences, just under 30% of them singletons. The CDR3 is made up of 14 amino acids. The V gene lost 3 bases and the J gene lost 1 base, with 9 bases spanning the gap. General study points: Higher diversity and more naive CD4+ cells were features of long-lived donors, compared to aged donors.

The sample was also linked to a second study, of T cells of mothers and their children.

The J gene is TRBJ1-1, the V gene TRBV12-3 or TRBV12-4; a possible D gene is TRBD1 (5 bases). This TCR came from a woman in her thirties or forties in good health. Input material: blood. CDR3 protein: CASSFIGGNTEAFF. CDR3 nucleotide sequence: TGTGCCAGCAGTTTCATTGGGGGGAACACTGAAGCTTTCTTT.